The rows below give T cell receptor beta chains drawn from one sample of a study of shared clonotypes between healthy human individuals. Only in-frame clones appear in the TCRdb table, and some are missing; sequencing was by immunoSEQ multiplex PCR. The sample lists about 560,000 clones, around 80% occurring once. Sequencing was performed on PBMCs. The receptors come from a middle-aged woman in good health. Some clones in this sample may be carry-over from other donors' samples. The CDR3 runs from the conserved cysteine through the conserved F or W. The D gene is left open where the match is weak. The size entry is marked missing in some rows and otherwise reads once, few, many or a size class.

D gene,J gene,clone size,V gene,CDR3 protein,CDR3 DNA
TRBD1,TRBJ2-3,-,TRBV5-1,CASSSPGDSPRPTDTQYF,TGCGCCAGCAGCTCCCCCGGGGACAGCCCGCGACCCACAGATACGCAGTATTTT
-,TRBJ2-7,many,TRBV2,CASRQGPTYEQYF,TGTGCCAGCAGACAGGGCCCTACCTACGAGCAGTACTTC
-,TRBJ2-2,-,TRBV7-2,CASSATISNTGELFF,TGTGCCAGCAGCGCAACTATCTCGAACACCGGGGAGCTGTTTTTT
TRBD2,TRBJ2-7,-,TRBV27,CASSFHHSGRGSYEQYF,TGTGCCAGCAGTTTCCATCATAGCGGGAGGGGTTCCTACGAGCAGTACTTC
-,TRBJ1-5,-,TRBV28,CASSLLPPSQPQHF,TGTGCCAGCAGTTTACTACCTCCCAGTCAGCCCCAGCATTTT
TRBD2,TRBJ2-7,-,TRBV5-1,CASSLGLAGEGQYF,TGCGCCAGCAGCTTAGGGCTAGCGGGAGAGGGGCAGTACTTC
-,TRBJ1-2,-,TRBV6-1,CASGGIPYGYTF,TGTGCAAGCGGTGGAATTCCCTATGGCTACACCTTC
TRBD1,TRBJ2-4,few,TRBV20-1,CSARDNRGQYF,TGCAGTGCTAGAGACAACAGGGGCCAGTACTTC
TRBD2,TRBJ2-7,-,TRBV4-1,CASSLPTSGALEQYF,TGCGCCAGCAGTCTTCCGACTAGCGGGGCCCTCGAGCAGTACTTC
-,TRBJ1-2,-,TRBV28,CASSLSDRNGYTF,TGTGCCAGCAGTTTATCCGACAGGAATGGCTACACCTTC
-,TRBJ2-3,-,TRBV28,CASSLWGSSTDTQYF,TGTGCCAGCAGTTTATGGGGGTCTAGCACAGATACGCAGTATTTT
-,TRBJ2-4,-,TRBV5-1,CASSEGITGRALQYF,TGCGCCAGCAGCGAGGGTATTACGGGCCGGGCGCTTCAGTACTTC
TRBD2,TRBJ2-7,-,TRBV7-2,CASRAGGVSEQYF,TGTGCCAGCAGGGCGGGAGGGGTGAGCGAGCAGTACTTC
TRBD1,TRBJ1-4,-,TRBV29-1,CSVESGQGNFEKLFF,TGCAGCGTTGAGTCGGGACAGGGTAATTTTGAAAAACTGTTTTTT
TRBD2,TRBJ2-5,-,TRBV18,CASSPLAGFQETQYF,TGTGCCAGCTCACCACTAGCGGGATTTCAAGAGACCCAGTACTTC
TRBD1,TRBJ1-2,few,TRBV5-1,CASSLDSGGYGYTF,TGCGCCAGCAGCTTGGATTCAGGGGGCTATGGCTACACCTTC
TRBD2,TRBJ2-1,-,TRBV7-9,CASSLPGLYNEQFF,TGTGCCAGCAGCTTGCCGGGACTATACAATGAGCAGTTCTTC
TRBD2,TRBJ2-1,-,TRBV6-1,CASNAGGSSYNEQFF,TGTGCCAGCAATGCGGGGGGAAGCTCCTACAATGAGCAGTTCTTC
TRBD2,TRBJ2-3,few,TRBV10-3,CAISEGTSGITDTQYF,TGTGCCATCAGTGAGGGGACTAGCGGAATTACAGATACGCAGTATTTT
-,TRBJ2-2,-,TRBV19,CASSIPGYGGELFF,TGTGCCAGTAGTATTCCCGGGTATGGCGGGGAGCTGTTTTTT
-,TRBJ2-7,-,TRBV6-1,CASSEARAHPYEQYF,TGTGCCAGCAGTGAGGCCAGGGCTCACCCCTACGAGCAGTACTTC
TRBD1,TRBJ1-1,-,TRBV30,CAWIPGGSEAFF,TGTGCCTGGATCCCAGGGGGCTCTGAAGCTTTCTTT
TRBD1,TRBJ1-1,-,TRBV23-1,CASSQRQGLLGTEAFF,TGCGCCAGCAGTCAACGACAGGGACTCTTGGGCACTGAAGCTTTCTTT
-,TRBJ2-7,-,TRBV11-2,CASSLARSPYEQYF,TGTGCCAGCAGCCTAGCCAGGTCTCCCTACGAGCAGTACTTC
-,TRBJ2-3,-,TRBV19,CASSQALGFSTDTQYF,TGTGCCAGTAGCCAGGCGCTGGGTTTTAGCACAGATACGCAGTATTTT
TRBD2,TRBJ2-7,few,TRBV4-1,CASSQTLAGGSYEQYF,TGCGCCAGCAGCCAGACCCTAGCGGGGGGCTCCTACGAGCAGTACTTC
-,TRBJ2-7,-,TRBV4-1,CASSQERRLTYEQYF,TGCGCCAGCAGCCAAGAAAGGCGGCTAACCTACGAGCAGTACTTC
TRBD2,TRBJ2-5,-,TRBV10-1,CASSESTSGRRGQETQYF,TGCGCCAGCAGTGAGTCCACTAGCGGGAGGAGGGGACAAGAGACCCAGTACTTC
TRBD2,TRBJ2-7,-,TRBV28,CASSLAITSDEQYF,TGTGCCAGCAGTCTAGCTATCACTAGCGACGAGCAGTACTTC
-,TRBJ2-2,-,TRBV9,CASSVFSSNTGELFF,TGTGCCAGCAGCGTATTTAGCTCGAACACCGGGGAGCTGTTTTTT
-,TRBJ2-3,-,TRBV30,CAWSYGREWVTDTQYF,TGTGCCTGGAGTTACGGGCGGGAATGGGTGACAGATACGCAGTATTTT
-,TRBJ2-5,-,TRBV29-1,CSVGSQETQYF,TGCAGCGTTGGGAGCCAAGAGACCCAGTACTTC
-,TRBJ1-4,once,TRBV25-1,CASSLPGGTNEKLFF,TGTGCCAGCAGTTTACCCGGCGGGACTAATGAAAAACTGTTTTTT
-,TRBJ1-5,-,TRBV7-2,CASSRQGNQPQHF,TGTGCCAGCAGCCGACAGGGCAATCAGCCCCAGCATTTT
TRBD1,TRBJ1-5,-,TRBV30,CAWSLGQNSNQPQHF,TGTGCCTGGAGCTTGGGACAGAATAGCAATCAGCCCCAGCATTTT
TRBD1,TRBJ1-2,-,TRBV6-5,CASSLGQGFRSGYTF,TGTGCCAGCAGTTTGGGACAGGGGTTTCGGTCTGGCTACACCTTC
-,TRBJ2-5,-,TRBV30,CAWSSLEVGQETQYF,TGTGCCTGGAGTTCCCTCGAAGTAGGACAAGAGACCCAGTACTTC
-,TRBJ2-2,-,TRBV28,CASSITNTGELFF,TGTGCCAGTAGCATCACGAACACCGGGGAGCTGTTTTTT
TRBD2,TRBJ2-3,-,TRBV28,CASSFPGGADTQYF,TGTGCCAGCAGTTTTCCGGGGGGGGCAGATACGCAGTATTTT
TRBD2,TRBJ2-5,once,TRBV5-4,CASSLRSGSGETQYF,TGTGCCAGCAGCTTGAGAAGCGGGAGTGGTGAGACCCAGTACTTC
TRBD2,TRBJ2-1,few,TRBV7-3,CASSDLAGGYNEQFF,TGTGCCAGCAGCGACTTAGCGGGAGGGTACAATGAGCAGTTCTTC
-,TRBJ2-4,-,TRBV21-1,CASSKAVAVGNIQYF,-
TRBD1,TRBJ1-1,-,TRBV6-6,CASSYEGQMNTEAFF,TGTGCCAGCAGTTACGAGGGACAGATGAACACTGAAGCTTTCTTT
-,TRBJ1-5,-,TRBV4-1,CASSQGARRRYSNQPQHF,TGCGCCAGCAGCCAAGGGGCCAGAAGACGTTATAGCAATCAGCCCCAGCATTTT
-,TRBJ2-7,-,TRBV7-2,CASSLAGAVSEQYF,TGTGCCAGCAGCTTAGCGGGCGCTGTGAGCGAGCAGTACTTC
TRBD2,TRBJ2-1,-,TRBV2,CASNPGTSLNEQFF,TGTGCCAGCAACCCCGGGACTAGCCTAAATGAGCAGTTCTTC
-,TRBJ1-3,-,TRBV18,CASSPPTSSGNTIYF,TGTGCCAGCTCACCACCCACGTCGTCTGGAAACACCATATATTTT
-,TRBJ2-1,-,TRBV28,CASGELSGIEQFF,TGTGCCAGCGGCGAACTATCAGGGATTGAGCAGTTCTTC
TRBD2,TRBJ2-7,many,TRBV28,CASSISGIAPYEQYF,TGTGCCAGCAGTATTAGCGGGATCGCTCCCTACGAGCAGTACTTC